These 5 T cell receptor beta chains were all obtained from the same sample, sequenced in a study of blood T cell repertoires in COVID-19. Assay used: immunoSEQ multiplex PCR; TCRdb lists only in-frame clones, some missing. Among about 150,000 clones, approximately 86% were seen once, and the ten largest hold 0.55% to 0.6%. Sequencing was carried out using peripheral blood. These receptors originate from a man in his sixties with COVID-19, enrolled during active disease.

J is TRBJ2-7 and V is TRBV6-5; 8 bases line up with TRBD1. This CDR3 comprises 13 residues. V lost 6 bases to trimming and J lost 4 bases; unmatched junction nucleotides: 5. The germline V gene has CDR1 MNHEY and CDR2 SVGAGI. The DNA of the CDR3 is TGTGCCAGCAGGGAGACAGGGGAATACGAGCAGTACTTC. Its protein is CASRETGEYEQYF.

The chain carries TRBV14 and TRBJ1-1, with 8 bases lining up with TRBD1. The CDR3 has 16 amino acids. Trimming took 4 bases from V and 1 from J; bases not matched to a gene: 8. Germline lookup yields CDR1 SGHDN and CDR2 FVKESK. The CDR3 spells CASSRSRGQGNTEAFF. CDR3 DNA: TGTGCCAGCAGCCGATCACGTGGACAGGGGAACACTGAAGCTTTCTTT.

This chain links TRBV11-1 with TRBJ1-1; weak D call: TRBD1 (6 bases). The CDR3 length is 15 residues. Trimming removed 5 bases from V and 5 bases from J, with 18 bases in between. Germline V gene sequence: CDR1 SGHAT, CDR2 FQDESV (reference sequence). CDR3 nucleotide sequence: TGTGCCAGCAGCGAGGGGACACCCCCTACTACTGAAGCTTTCTTT. Translated, it gives CASSEGTPPTTEAFF. The full variable domain, rest sourced from reference TRBV11-1 and TRBJ1-1, is EAEVAQSPRYKITEKSQAVAFWCDPISGHATLYWYRQILGQGPELLVQFQDESVVDDSQLPKDRFSAERLKGVDSTLKIQPAELGDSAMYLCASSEGTPPTTEAFFGQGTRLTVV.

The rearrangement links TRBV6-5 to TRBJ2-1, with TRBD2 identical over 8 bases. V gave up 2 bases and J gave up 4 bases; unmatched junction bases: 7. Germline CDR1 is MNHEY and CDR2 is SVGAGI. This CDR3 has 16 amino acids. DNA for the CDR3: TGTGCCAGCAGTTACGATGGTAGCGGGATGTACAATGAGCAGTTCTTC. Translated: CASSYDGSGMYNEQFF.

This clone was counted only a few times. The chain is built from TRBV6-5 and TRBJ1-4, with 7 bases lining up with TRBD1. The CDR3 totals 12 residues. Trimming at V came to 6 bases and at J to 14 bases, leaving 9 bases not matched to a gene. Germline assignment: CDR1 MNHEY and CDR2 SVGAGI. CDR3 loop: CASRDDRDRLFF. The CDR3 DNA sequence: TGTGCCAGCAGGGACGACAGGGATCGCCTGTTTTTT.